This T cell receptor beta chain originates from a study of blood T cell repertoires in COVID-19. Overall study: Samples representing acute and convalescent COVID-19 were sourced from the United States, Italy and Spain. In each case, the material was cDNA or gDNA derived from T cells, B-cell-depleted T cells, or PBMCs.

The table came from immunoSEQ multiplex PCR; TCRdb's copy has only in-frame clones and leaves some out. The table lists 80,000 or so clones, 80% of them singletons. J lost 12 bases, V lost 4 bases, and 8 bases had no gene match. Per germline, CDR1 SGHRS and CDR2 YFSETQ. The CDR3 has 12 amino acids. This TCR was sampled from an older woman with acute or convalescent COVID-19. This rearrangement joins TRBV5-1 to TRBJ1-2, with 8 bases that match TRBD1. The sample was peripheral blood. CDR3 in DNA: TGCGCCAGCAGCCCTGACAGGGGCCGACACACCTTC. It is translated as CASSPDRGRHTF.